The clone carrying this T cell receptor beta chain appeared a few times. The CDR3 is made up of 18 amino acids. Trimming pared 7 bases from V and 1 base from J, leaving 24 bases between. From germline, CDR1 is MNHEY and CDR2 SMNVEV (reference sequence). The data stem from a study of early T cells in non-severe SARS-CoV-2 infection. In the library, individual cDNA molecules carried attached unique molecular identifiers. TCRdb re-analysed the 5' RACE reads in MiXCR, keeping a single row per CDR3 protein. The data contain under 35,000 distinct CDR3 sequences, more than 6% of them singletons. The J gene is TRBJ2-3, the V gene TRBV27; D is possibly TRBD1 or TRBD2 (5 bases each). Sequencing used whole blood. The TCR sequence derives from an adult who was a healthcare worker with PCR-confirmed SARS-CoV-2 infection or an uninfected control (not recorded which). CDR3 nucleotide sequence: TGTGCCAGCACTGGCCCTTCAGAGGGGCAGGGAGGCACAGATACGCAGTATTTT. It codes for CASTGPSEGQGGTDTQYF.